This T cell receptor (beta chain) originates from a study of T cell responses to AZD1222 COVID-19 vaccine. This CDR3 is 18 amino acids long. Germline CDR1 reads MDHEN; CDR2 reads SYDVKM. The V end lost 3 bases, the J end lost 0 bases, and 21 bases lay between the germline ends. Here immunoSEQ multiplex PCR was the method, and the copy in TCRdb shows in-frame clones only, minus some. The table has about 100,000 clones, 70% to 90% seen once. The sequencing used peripheral blood, collected on day 0 of MenACWY control vaccination. The chain links TRBV28 to TRBJ2-7; D could derive from TRBD1 or TRBD2 (6 bases each). The origin of this receptor is an adult in good health. The CDR3 reads CASSFPLGGGAISYEQYF. Here the CDR3 DNA reads TGTGCCAGCAGTTTTCCCTTGGGGGGCGGGGCAATCTCCTACGAGCAGTACTTC.